This is a list of T cell receptor beta chains from one sample in a study of OX40 agonist ivuxolimab in advanced cancers. The repertoire was sequenced with immunoSEQ multiplex PCR; TCRdb's copy has only in-frame clones and lacks some. The sample has over 8,500 clones; less than 85% are singletons. This specimen consisted of CD4+ or CD8+ T cells sorted from blood, obtained in a trial of the OX40 agonist ivuxolimab. The receptors stem from an adult with an advanced solid tumor such as melanoma, head and neck, liver or kidney cancer. The CDR3 runs from the conserved cysteine through the conserved F or W. A D gene is named only where the DNA matches it firmly. Clone sizes are given selectively: once, few, many, or a class where the clone is expanded.

clone size	D gene	V gene	J gene	CDR3 protein	CDR3 DNA
.	.	TRBV6-1	TRBJ2-7	CASSGGRPSSYEQYF	TGTGCCAGCAGTGGGGGGCGACCTAGCTCCTACGAGCAGTACTTC
once	.	TRBV7-3	TRBJ2-5	CASSPGARGETQYF	TGTGCCAGCAGCCCCGGAGCGAGGGGGGAGACCCAGTACTTC
.	.	TRBV4-1	TRBJ2-1	CASSQAGFNEQFF	TGCGCCAGCAGCCAAGCCGGGTTCAATGAGCAGTTCTTC
once	.	TRBV28	TRBJ2-5	CASSLMDGQETQYF	TGTGCCAGCAGTTTAATGGACGGCCAAGAGACCCAGTACTTC
.	TRBD2	TRBV5-1	TRBJ2-1	CASSGTSGVNEQFF	TGCGCCAGCAGCGGGACTAGCGGGGTCAATGAGCAGTTCTTC
medium-sized	TRBD2	TRBV7-6	TRBJ2-7	CASSGGGLAGGQLNYEQYF	TGTGCCAGCAGCGGGGGCGGACTAGCGGGAGGGCAACTAAACTACGAGCAGTACTTC
.	.	TRBV2	TRBJ1-4	CASSGGRDINEKLFF	TGTGCCAGCAGTGGGGGGAGGGACATCAATGAAAAACTGTTTTTT
few	.	TRBV19	TRBJ1-1	CASSISGDEAFF	TGTGCCAGTAGTATTTCTGGAGATGAAGCTTTCTTT
few	.	TRBV4-2	TRBJ1-2	CASSQGLGGYTF	TGTGCCAGCAGCCAGGGGTTAGGCGGCTACACCTTC
.	TRBD1	TRBV29-1	TRBJ2-7	CSVEDRGRSYEQYF	TGCAGCGTTGAAGACAGGGGGCGCTCCTACGAGCAGTACTTC
.	.	TRBV7-2	TRBJ2-1	CASSVGGPGNEQFF	TGTGCCAGCAGCGTCGGGGGGCCAGGGAATGAGCAGTTCTTC
many	.	TRBV9	TRBJ2-3	CASSVGTSSTDTQYF	TGTGCCAGCAGCGTAGGAACTAGCAGCACAGATACGCAGTATTTT
.	.	TRBV2	TRBJ2-3	CAIDTDTQYF	TGTGCCATAGACACAGATACGCAGTATTTT
.	TRBD1	TRBV6-6	TRBJ2-7	CASSYSQGAGEQYF	TGTGCCAGCAGTTACTCCCAGGGGGCCGGCGAGCAGTACTTC
.	.	TRBV20-1	TRBJ2-7	CSASLSYEQYF	TGCAGTGCTTCCCTCTCCTACGAGCAGTACTTC
few	.	TRBV6-7	TRBJ2-7	CASSDTAGAYEQYF	TGTGCCAGCAGTGATACAGCCGGGGCCTACGAGCAGTACTTC
.	TRBD2	TRBV7-7	TRBJ2-1	CASSPSGGAYNEQFF	TGTGCCAGCAGCCCTTCGGGGGGGGCCTACAATGAGCAGTTCTTC
.	TRBD2	TRBV27	TRBJ2-3	CASYPGLAITDTQYF	TGTGCCAGCTACCCGGGACTAGCGATCACAGATACGCAGTATTTT
.	.	TRBV28	TRBJ2-3	CASSPTGKGTDTQYF	TGTGCCAGCAGCCCTACAGGGAAAGGCACAGATACGCAGTATTTT
.	.	TRBV5-6	TRBJ2-2	CASSFGDGGELFF	TGTGCCAGCAGCTTTGGGGATGGCGGGGAGCTGTTTTTT
.	.	TRBV7-9	TRBJ2-5	CASSFQETQYF	TGTGCCAGCAGCTTCCAAGAGACCCAGTACTTC
.	.	TRBV4-1	TRBJ1-4	CASSQGGEDLKLFF	TGCGCCAGCAGCCAAGGGGGGGAGGACCTAAAACTGTTTTTT
.	.	TRBV7-8	TRBJ1-5	CASSFRPGKDQPQHF	TGTGCCAGCAGCTTCCGGCCGGGCAAGGATCAGCCCCAGCATTTT
.	.	TRBV5-8	TRBJ1-5	CASKRGGGRLGNQPQHF	TGTGCCAGCAAACGTGGGGGGGGGCGCTTGGGCAATCAGCCCCAGCATTTT
.	.	TRBV9	TRBJ1-5	CASSVGSNQPQHF	TGTGCCAGCAGCGTAGGCAGCAATCAGCCCCAGCATTTT
few	TRBD1	TRBV25-1	TRBJ2-6	CASSGTGTAVSGANVLTF	TGTGCCAGCAGTGGAACCGGGACAGCTGTCTCTGGGGCCAACGTCCTGACTTTC
.	.	TRBV7-6	TRBJ2-1	CASSLSGEQFF	TGTGCCAGCAGCTTAAGCGGGGAGCAGTTCTTC
.	.	TRBV14	TRBJ1-2	CASSQGRESWGYTF	TGTGCCAGCAGCCAAGGCCGGGAGTCCTGGGGCTACACCTTC
.	TRBD1	TRBV11-3	TRBJ2-2	CASSPGRTGSTGELFF	TGTGCCAGCAGCCCAGGCAGGACAGGGTCCACCGGGGAGCTGTTTTTT
.	.	TRBV19	TRBJ2-7	CASSINSASYEQYF	TGTGCCAGTAGTATAAATAGCGCGTCCTACGAGCAGTACTTC
.	TRBD1	TRBV19	TRBJ1-5	CASQIQGNSNQPQHF	TGTGCCAGTCAGATACAGGGGAATAGCAATCAGCCCCAGCATTTT
.	.	TRBV2	TRBJ2-1	CASKRAPDIYNEQFF	TGTGCCAGCAAGAGGGCACCTGATATTTACAATGAGCAGTTCTTC